Shown below are 14 T cell receptor beta chains from a single sample sequenced in a study of hypomethylating agent response in myelodysplastic syndrome. Clones were read by immunoSEQ multiplex PCR, and TCRdb kept only the in-frame ones, dropping some. The repertoire holds roughly 4,700 clones, with roughly four fifths as singletons. The sample in question was bone marrow, obtained before or after starting hypomethylating agent treatment for myelodysplastic syndrome (not recorded which). These receptors all stem from a human donor with myelodysplastic syndrome.

This clone has just one count. The chain links TRBV7-2 to TRBJ1-6; D gene ambiguous. CDR3 size: 13 residues. V was pared by 4 bases and J by 8 bases, with 9 bases between. CDR1 SGHTA and CDR2 FQGNSA come from the germline V gene. CDR3 DNA sequence: TGTGCCAGCAGCTCGAGATGGGATTCACCCCTCCACTTT. Protein product: CASSSRWDSPLHF.

This chain uses TRBV7-3 with TRBJ2-2; D gene unclear. Trimming cost V 2 bases and J 4 bases, with 8 bases left between them. Germline values: CDR1 SGHTA, CDR2 FQGTGA. This CDR3 comprises 14 residues. The CDR3 here is CASSLDSATGELFF. In DNA form, the CDR3 reads TGTGCCAGCAGCTTAGACTCCGCCACCGGGGAGCTGTTTTTT.

This clone occurred once. V gene TRBV10-3 combines with J gene TRBJ2-1, with a weak D call TRBD2 (5 bases). The CDR3 consists of 14 residues. Germline values: CDR1 ENHRY, CDR2 SYGVKD. The V gene lost 0 bases and the J gene lost 9 bases, with 12 bases spanning the gap. In DNA, the CDR3 is TGTGCCATCAGTGAGTCGCGGGCGACCGGTGAGCAGTTCTTC. Its translation: CAISESRATGEQFF.

The CDR3 nucleotides read TGTGCCTGGAGGAGGGGGGGCAGGAAAGAACAGCCCCAGCATTTT. Protein product: CAWRRGGRKEQPQHF. The rearrangement joins TRBV30 to TRBJ1-5, with D possibly matching TRBD1 (6 bases). Trimming took off 3 bases at V and 7 bases at J, with 19 bases between the two ends. The CDR3 totals 15 residues. Per germline, CDR1 GTSNPN and CDR2 SVGIG (reference sequence).

A few counts support this clone. This chain uses TRBV7-9 with TRBJ1-1; a weak D match, TRBD1 (5 bases). The ends were cut back, 1 base at V and 1 base at J, with 16 bases in the middle. The CDR3 loop spans 17 amino acids. Germline CDR1 reads SEHNR; CDR2 reads FQNEAQ (reference sequence). CDR3 in amino acids: CASSLVSQGPSNTEAFF. CDR3 sequence (DNA): TGTGCCAGCAGCTTAGTATCCCAGGGACCTTCGAACACTGAAGCTTTCTTT.

This clone was recorded a few times. The CDR3 region has the DNA TGTGCCAGCAGCTCCCGAGGTGGAGATACGCAGTATTTT. It encodes CASSSRGGDTQYF. The chain uses TRBV7-2 and TRBJ2-3; D remains ambiguous. From germline, CDR1 is SGHTA and CDR2 FQGNSA. V shed 4 bases and J shed 5 bases, with 10 bases lying between them. The CDR3 spans 13 residues. Combining the CDR3 with reference TRBV7-2 and TRBJ2-3 gives the whole variable domain GAGVSQSPSNKVTEKGKDVELRCDPISGHTALYWYRQSLGQGLEFLIYFQGNSAPDKSGLPSDRFSAERTGGSVSTLTIQRTQQEDSAVYLCASSSRGGDTQYFGPGTRLTVL.

J is TRBJ2-1 and V is TRBV4-1; 8 positions agree with TRBD2. The V gene's germline CDR1 is MGHRA and CDR2 YSYEKL. The CDR3 contains 18 residues. Trimming at V came to 1 base and at J to 2 bases, leaving 10 bases not matched to a gene. CDR3 nucleotide sequence: TGCGCCAGCAGCCAAGGGGGAGCGGGAGCAAGGACCTACAATGAGCAGTTCTTC. Its protein is CASSQGGAGARTYNEQFF.

The V and J genes are TRBV27 and TRBJ2-3; D possibly matches TRBD1 or TRBD2 (6 bases each). The CDR3 sequence is 13 residues long. Germline values: CDR1 MNHEY, CDR2 SMNVEV (reference sequence). The V end was cut by 6 bases, the J end by 11 bases, with 18 bases between. The CDR3, as DNA: TGTGCCAGCAGCGGCGGGACACCCTTTAGGCAGTATTTT. Its translation: CASSGGTPFRQYF.

This clone has only one observation. The chain is built from TRBV7-2 and TRBJ2-2; 8 nucleotides align to TRBD2. With V trimmed by 3 bases and J by 4 bases, 4 bases remained unmatched. Germline CDR1 reads SGHTA; CDR2 reads FQGNSA. The CDR3 consists of 15 residues. CDR3 in amino acids: CASSFLAGSTGELFF. In nucleotides, the CDR3 is TGTGCCAGCAGCTTCTTAGCGGGGTCCACCGGGGAGCTGTTTTTT.

The rearrangement uses TRBV5-1 and TRBJ2-3, with D uncertain. In germline, CDR1 is SGHRS, CDR2 YFSETQ. V lost 4 bases, J lost 0 bases, and 6 bases lay in between. This CDR3 has 13 residues. CDR3 in amino acids: CASSTWSTDTQYF. The CDR3 DNA sequence: TGCGCCAGCAGCACGTGGAGCACAGATACGCAGTATTTT. Full variable domain (rest looked up from reference TRBV5-1 and TRBJ2-3): KAGVTQTPRYLIKTRGQQVTLSCSPISGHRSVSWYQQTPGQGLQFLFEYFSETQRNKGNFPGRFSGRQFSNSRSEMNVSTLELGDSALYLCASSTWSTDTQYFGPGTRLTVL.

The chain recombines TRBV29-1 with TRBJ2-7; 11 bases align to TRBD1. Germline V gene data show CDR1 as SQVTM and CDR2 as ANQGSEA. V shed 0 bases and J 2 bases; nucleotides not matched to a gene: 3. The CDR3 has 15 amino acids. The CDR3 here is CSVEDGTGGAYEQYF. In DNA form, the CDR3 reads TGCAGCGTTGAAGATGGGACAGGGGGGGCCTACGAGCAGTACTTC.

The genes are TRBV5-4 and TRBJ2-7; D might be TRBD1 or TRBD2, each matching 5 bases. V was clipped by 3 bases and J by 5 bases, with 18 bases between them. The CDR3 spans 15 residues. CDR1 SGHNT and CDR2 YYREEE come from the germline V gene (reference sequence). The CDR3 bases are TGTGCCAGCAGCTCCACCGGGACGATCGCTAACGAGCAGTACTTC. Its protein is CASSSTGTIANEQYF.

V gene TRBV9 combines with J gene TRBJ2-3; the D gene is possibly TRBD2 (6 bases). Trimming stripped 3 bases from V and 9 bases from J, with 20 bases between. This CDR3 has 15 residues. Germline V CDR1 and CDR2: SGDLS, YYNGEE. CDR3 sequence: CASSARTGGLGTQYF. CDR3 DNA sequence: TGTGCCAGCAGCGCACGGACCGGAGGGCTGGGCACGCAGTATTTT.

A single count supports this clone. CDR3 bases: TGTGCCTGGAGCAACATGGGACTAGCGGGAGAGACGCAGTATTTT. Translated, it gives CAWSNMGLAGETQYF. This sequence joins TRBV30 and TRBJ2-3; the match to TRBD2 covers 14 bases. There are 15 residues in the CDR3. Germline trimming cut 3 bases from V and 9 bases from J; bases unmatched to any gene: 8. Germline V gene data show CDR1 as GTSNPN and CDR2 as SVGIG (reference sequence).